The 15 T cell receptor beta chains below all came from one sample that was sequenced in a study of T cells in localized non-small cell lung cancer. Profiling relied on immunoSEQ multiplex PCR, and the TCRdb table lists in-frame clones only, not all of them. The sample has 5,500 to 7,000 clones, around two fifths seen once. The specimen was lung tumor tissue, collected before any cancer treatment. The receptors originated from a woman aged 40-69 years with stage II squamous cell lung carcinoma.

The chain carries TRBV5-1 and TRBJ2-7; no reliable D call. V was pared by 4 bases and J by 2 bases, with 13 bases between. The CDR3 has 14 residues. The germline V gene encodes CDR1 SGHRS and CDR2 YFSETQ. The CDR3 DNA reads as TGCGCCAGCAGCCCCAGTGGTAGCCCCTACGAGCAGTACTTC. This encodes CASSPSGSPYEQYF.

In this sample, this clone turned up a few times. The chain carries TRBV11-3 and TRBJ1-1; tentatively, D is TRBD1 (6 bases). This CDR3 contains 15 residues. Germline V gene data show CDR1 as SGHNT and CDR2 as YENEEA. V lost 5 bases and J 0 bases, leaving 13 bases between the germline ends. For the CDR3, the DNA is TGTGCCAGCAGCGGCAGAGGGGGTGTGAACACTGAAGCTTTCTTT. It yields the protein CASSGRGGVNTEAFF.

This chain uses TRBV19 with TRBJ2-3, with D tentatively TRBD1 (6 bases). The CDR3 spans 15 residues. Trimming removed 4 bases from V and 6 bases from J, with 17 bases in between. The germline CDR1 and CDR2 sequences are LNHDA and SQIVND (reference sequence). This CDR3 is CASSRPSQGMDTQYF. The DNA for the CDR3 is TGTGCCAGTAGTAGGCCCAGTCAGGGGATGGATACGCAGTATTTT.

The chain uses TRBV28 and TRBJ1-2; 9 bases match TRBD1. J gave up 11 bases and V 6 bases, and 19 bases lay outside the gene matches. CDR1 and CDR2 (germline): MDHEN, SYDVKM. This CDR3 region has 16 residues. CDR3 bases: TGTGCCAGCAGCTACCCCCCGGGACAGGGACATGGTGGTTACACCTTC. It translates to CASSYPPGQGHGGYTF.

This clone was detected only a few times. The chain links TRBV9 to TRBJ1-1; D remains unclear. Germline V gene lookup returns CDR1 SGDLS and CDR2 YYNGEE. The V end lost 0 bases, the J end lost 4 bases, and 4 bases lay between the germline ends. This CDR3 spans 12 amino acids. In DNA, the CDR3 is TGTGCCAGCAGCGTAGTGGGCACTGAAGCTTTCTTT. Its protein product is CASSVVGTEAFF. The variable domain in full, with the rest retrieved from reference TRBV9 and TRBJ1-1, is DSGVTQTPKHLITATGQRVTLRCSPRSGDLSVYWYQQSLDQGLQFLIQYYNGEERAKGNILERFSAQQFPDLHSELNLSSLELGDSALYFCASSVVGTEAFFGQGTRLTVV.

V gene TRBV5-1 combines with J gene TRBJ1-1; D remains ambiguous. The CDR3 is 16 residues long. V was shortened by 5 bases and J by 0 bases, with 17 bases between the two germline ends. Looked up from germline, CDR1 is SGHRS and CDR2 is YFSETQ. CDR3 protein: CASRINSVTVNTEAFF. CDR3 bases: TGCGCCAGCAGAATAAATAGCGTAACGGTGAACACTGAAGCTTTCTTT.

The V gene is TRBV6-8, the J gene TRBJ2-7, with D perhaps TRBD1 or TRBD2 (5 bases each). The germline CDR1 and CDR2 sequences are MNHGY and SAAAGT. The CDR3 is 17 amino acids. V was trimmed by 6 bases and J by 1 base, leaving 22 bases between them. The DNA of the CDR3 is TGTGCCAGCAGCGGGCTTCCGGGACGGATTAGATCCTACGAGCAGTACTTC. Protein sequence: CASSGLPGRIRSYEQYF.

J is TRBJ1-4 and V is TRBV11-3, with D possibly TRBD1 on 5 matching bases. This CDR3 contains 17 residues. V was clipped by 5 bases and J by 4 bases, with 20 bases between them. Germline CDR1 SGHNT, CDR2 YENEEA. CDR3 in DNA: TGTGCCAGCAGCCTTGGAAGGTCGGGGGATCATAATGAAAAACTGTTTTTT. It specifies CASSLGRSGDHNEKLFF.

The chain carries TRBV10-3 and TRBJ1-5; D may be TRBD1 (6 bases). Germline CDR1 is ENHRY and CDR2 is SYGVKD. The CDR3 covers 19 residues. V was clipped by 0 bases and J by 1 base, with 19 bases between them. The chain's CDR3 is CAISESPTGFQGSNQPQHF. In nucleotides, the CDR3 is TGTGCCATCAGTGAGTCCCCTACAGGGTTTCAGGGGAGCAATCAGCCCCAGCATTTT.

This clone showed up just a few times. This chain uses TRBV6-8 with TRBJ2-1; 8 nucleotides match TRBD1. The germline V gene encodes CDR1 MNHGY and CDR2 SAAAGT. CDR3 length equals 13 residues. V was pared by 10 bases and J by 9 bases, with 11 bases of the junction left unmatched. CDR3 amino acids: CATRGQVLGEQFF. CDR3 nucleotide sequence: TGTGCCACCAGGGGACAGGTTTTGGGTGAGCAGTTCTTC.

The rearrangement links TRBV6-8 to TRBJ2-1; the D call may be TRBD1 or TRBD2 (7 bases each). Germline V CDR1 and CDR2: MNHGY, SAAAGT. The CDR3 has 12 amino acids. V was trimmed by 10 bases and J by 5 bases, leaving 12 bases between them. The CDR3 region is CAISGTDNEQFF. The CDR3 DNA is TGTGCCATCAGCGGGACAGACAATGAGCAGTTCTTC.

CDR3 in amino acids: CASSKGAQTYEQYF. The CDR3 coding sequence is TGTGCCAGCTCAAAGGGGGCCCAGACCTACGAGCAGTACTTC. V gene TRBV18 combines with J gene TRBJ2-7, with 7 bases fitting TRBD1. Germline V gene sequence: CDR1 KGHSH, CDR2 LQKENI. J lost 2 bases, V lost 5 bases, and 6 bases had no gene match. The CDR3 has 14 residues.

This clone was seen more than once but under ten times. V gene TRBV6-8 combines with J gene TRBJ1-2; TRBD1 might be the D (5 bases). The CDR3 runs 17 residues. Trimming shortened V by 4 bases and J by 2 bases, and 20 bases separated the two germline ends. Germline V lookup: CDR1 MNHGY, CDR2 SAAAGT. The DNA for the CDR3 is TGTGCCAGCAGTTTAAGCATATTCGTGGCAGGGAACTATGGCTACACCTTC. Its protein is CASSLSIFVAGNYGYTF.

This clone has a single count. For the CDR3, the DNA is TGTGCCTGGAGTGGGACGTTAGCCTGGGACACTGAAGCTTTCTTT. Encoded protein: CAWSGTLAWDTEAFF. This rearrangement joins TRBV30 to TRBJ1-1; no clear D gene. This CDR3 contains 15 residues. The germline gives CDR1 GTSNPN, CDR2 SVGIG (reference sequence). The ends were cut back, 1 base at V and 3 bases at J, with 15 bases in the middle.

V and J are TRBV18 and TRBJ2-1; perhaps TRBD1 as D (5 bases). Trimming removed 1 base at V and 8 bases at J, with 6 bases between. Germline V gene lookup returns CDR1 KGHSH and CDR2 LQKENI. This CDR3 is 12 amino acids long. CDR3: CASSPLGDEQFF. CDR3 sequence (DNA): TGTGCCAGCTCACCACTAGGGGATGAGCAGTTCTTC. The full variable domain, its missing parts supplied by reference TRBV18 and TRBJ2-1, is NAGVMQNPRHLVRRRGQEARLRCSPMKGHSHVYWYRQLPEEGLKFMVYLQKENIIDESGMPKERFSAEFPKEGPSILRIQQVVRGDSAAYFCASSPLGDEQFFGPGTRLTVL.